This T cell receptor (beta chain) is from a study of blood T cell repertoires in COVID-19. Study information: Samples came from the United States, Italy and Spain, spanning acute and convalescent COVID-19. The cDNA or gDNA used as material had been derived from T cells, B-cell-depleted T cells, or PBMCs.

Original analysis: Reference gene primer amplification gave estimated nucleated cell counts. TCRdb keeps only in-frame clones here, not all; method: immunoSEQ multiplex PCR. V, J and clone size were drawn from that table, and D and trimming were deduced from the DNA. The table records about 340,000 clones, less than 90% of them present only once. This clone was seen more than once but under ten times. The Seattle site enrolled patients during active infection and followed them longitudinally. CDR3 length: 14 residues. The V gene lost 3 bases and the J gene lost 8 bases, with 14 bases spanning the gap. Per the germline V gene, CDR1 is PRHDT and CDR2 is FYEKMQ (reference sequence).

This TCR was sampled from a woman aged 55 to 70 with COVID-19, enrolled during active disease. This chain uses TRBV13 with TRBJ1-5; the D gene is possibly TRBD1 (6 bases). Sequenced sample: peripheral blood. For the CDR3, the DNA is TGTGCCAGCAGCTTTTCAAACCGGGACAAGCCCCAGCATTTT. As protein: CASSFSNRDKPQHF.